The next 7 T cell receptor beta chains were all read from a single sample in a study of blood T cell repertoires in COVID-19. Generated by immunoSEQ multiplex PCR, the TCRdb table keeps only in-frame clones and is missing some. The sample consists of approximately 280,000 clones, over 75% of them appearing once. The sequenced sample was peripheral blood. All receptors derive from a woman aged 70-85 years with acute or convalescent COVID-19.

The rearrangement joins TRBV2 to TRBJ2-7; a weak D match, TRBD2 (5 bases). V gave up 5 bases and J gave up 3 bases, with 14 bases separating them. Per germline, CDR1 SNHLY and CDR2 FYNNEI. CDR3 length equals 14 residues. CDR3 sequence (DNA): TGTGCCAGCAGTCCCCCCCCTACTAGCTACGAGCAGTACTTC. This translates into CASSPPPTSYEQYF.

This clone was detected a few times. This sequence joins TRBV28 and TRBJ2-1; 10 bases line up with TRBD2. This CDR3 is built from 15 residues. J lost 2 bases, V lost 5 bases, and 3 bases had no gene match. Germline CDR1 reads MDHEN; CDR2 reads SYDVKM. The CDR3 protein is CASSVAGGPYNEQFF. The CDR3 nucleotides are TGTGCCAGCAGTGTAGCGGGGGGTCCCTACAATGAGCAGTTCTTC. Full variable domain (rest looked up from reference TRBV28 and TRBJ2-1): DVKVTQSSRYLVKRTGEKVFLECVQDMDHENMFWYRQDPGLGLRLIYFSYDVKMKEKGDIPEGYSVSREKKERFSLILESASTNQTSMYLCASSVAGGPYNEQFFGPGTRLTVL.

The chain employs TRBV7-9 and TRBJ1-1, with D unclear. The CDR3 has 13 amino acids. Germline CDR1 reads SEHNR; CDR2 reads FQNEAQ (reference sequence). V was trimmed by 7 bases and J by 0 bases, leaving 9 bases between them. Here the CDR3 reads CASIPTVNTEAFF. For the CDR3, the DNA is TGTGCCAGCATCCCGACTGTGAACACTGAAGCTTTCTTT.

V and J are TRBV29-1 and TRBJ1-6; the D gene is possibly TRBD1 (5 bases). The germline V gene encodes CDR1 SQVTM and CDR2 ANQGSEA. The CDR3 contains 17 residues. V lost 4 bases to trimming and J lost 1 base, with 17 bases between them. DNA of the CDR3: TGCAGCGTTGTAGGGTTCGGGGAGGGGTCCTATAATTCACCCCTCCACTTT. Translating it yields CSVVGFGEGSYNSPLHF.

This clone is a singleton in its sample. The chain recombines TRBV18 with TRBJ2-1; a weak D match, TRBD2 (5 bases). The CDR3 consists of 14 residues. Germline-derived CDR1 and CDR2 are KGHSH and LQKENI. Deletions cut 2 bases from V and 6 bases from J, with 11 bases between. CDR3 DNA: TGTGCCAGCTCACCATCTCCGGGAAGCAATGAGCAGTTCTTC. The encoded protein is CASSPSPGSNEQFF.

V usage is TRBV5-5 and J usage is TRBJ2-1; 8 nucleotides match TRBD2. Germline-derived CDR1 and CDR2 are SGHKS and YYEKEE (reference sequence). The CDR3 length is 15 residues. V was pared by 0 bases and J by 3 bases, with 2 bases of the junction left unmatched. This chain's CDR3 is CASSLDRGGYNEQFF. In DNA form, the CDR3 reads TGTGCCAGCAGCTTGGACCGGGGGGGCTACAATGAGCAGTTCTTC.

The CDR3: CASSLGETYEQYF. The DNA for the CDR3 is TGTGCCAGCAGTTTGGGAGAAACCTACGAGCAGTACTTC. The chain couples TRBV12-3 or TRBV12-4 to TRBJ2-7, with D possibly TRBD2 on 5 matching bases. The CDR3 extends over 13 amino acids. Trimming took 3 bases from V and 2 from J, leaving 8 bases between them.